These 9 T cell receptor beta chains originate from one sample sequenced in a study of cytomegalovirus exposure and HLA in healthy donors. Using immunoSEQ multiplex PCR, the repertoire was profiled, and TCRdb retains in-frame clones only, with some absent. Here the sample spans about 150,000 clones, 65% to 90% being singletons. The sample taken for sequencing was PBMCs. All receptors derive from a man aged 18 to 29 in good health and CMV-seropositive.

The rearrangement joins TRBV15 to TRBJ2-2; perhaps TRBD1 as D (5 bases). This CDR3 spans 13 amino acids. V was cut by 6 bases and J by 7 bases, with 12 bases left in between. Germline-derived CDR1 and CDR2 are LNHNV and YYDKDF (reference sequence). Written as DNA, the CDR3 is TGTGCCACCAGTCCTACGACAGTCGGGGAGCTGTTTTTT. Its translation is CATSPTTVGELFF. The variable domain in full, with the rest retrieved from reference TRBV15 and TRBJ2-2, is DAMVIQNPRYQVTQFGKPVTLSCSQTLNHNVMYWYQQKSSQAPKLLFHYYDKDFNNEADTPDNFQSRRPNTSFCFLDIRSPGLGDTAMYLCATSPTTVGELFFGEGSRLTVL.

This clone was seen a few times. The V gene is TRBV6-6, the J gene TRBJ2-5; weak D call: TRBD2 (5 bases). V lost 2 bases and J lost 5, with 9 bases in between. Germline V CDR1 and CDR2: MNHNY, SVGAGI (reference sequence). The CDR3 contains 13 residues. Here the CDR3 reads CASSYGGGETQYF. The CDR3 nucleotides read TGTGCCAGCAGTTACGGAGGTGGGGAGACCCAGTACTTC.

The rearrangement links TRBV7-2 to TRBJ2-5; D unclear. The length of the CDR3 is 13 residues. V was clipped by 4 bases and J by 3 bases, with 9 bases between them. CDR1 and CDR2 (germline): SGHTA, FQGNSA. The CDR3 here is CASSSRLEETQYF. In DNA form, the CDR3 reads TGTGCCAGCAGCTCCCGACTGGAAGAGACCCAGTACTTC.

This clone was seen only once. The CDR3 here is CASAGAGTGELFF. The CDR3 DNA reads as TGCGCCAGCGCGGGGGCCGGCACCGGGGAGCTGTTTTTT. V usage is TRBV5-1 and J usage is TRBJ2-2, with D possibly matching TRBD2 (7 bases). The CDR3 runs to 13 residues. Trimming took off 7 bases at V and 4 bases at J, with 11 bases between the two ends. Per the germline V gene, CDR1 is SGHRS and CDR2 is YFSETQ.

V gene TRBV19 combines with J gene TRBJ2-2, with TRBD2 matching over 7 bases. V shed 6 bases and J 4 bases; nucleotides not matched to a gene: 2. CDR3 length equals 13 residues. Germline values: CDR1 LNHDA, CDR2 SQIVND (reference sequence). The CDR3, as DNA: TGTGCCAGTAGCACGGGGGGCACCGGGGAGCTGTTTTTT. This encodes CASSTGGTGELFF.

The J gene is TRBJ2-7, the V gene TRBV9, with 8 bases identical to TRBD2. The CDR3 is made up of 14 amino acids. V dropped 0 bases and J dropped 3; count of bases not matched to a gene: 2. In germline, CDR1 is SGDLS, CDR2 YYNGEE. The CDR3 DNA reads as TGTGCCAGCAGCGTAGGTCTAGCGGGCTACGAGCAGTACTTC. It codes for CASSVGLAGYEQYF.

The V gene is TRBV4-3, the J gene TRBJ2-3; D is perhaps TRBD2 (6 bases). With 4 bases removed from V and 1 base from J, the gap between germline ends came to 9 bases. The CDR3 spans 14 residues. The V gene's germline CDR1 is LGHNA and CDR2 YSLEER. This CDR3 is CASSPSGRTDTQYF. The CDR3 bases are TGCGCCAGCAGCCCCAGCGGGCGCACAGATACGCAGTATTTT.

Notes on this clone: The junction shows a germline mismatch at one end, possibly a read error. The chain employs TRBV4-1 and TRBJ1-4; no definite D call. This CDR3 contains 13 residues. Germline assignment: CDR1 MGHRA and CDR2 YSYEKL. The DNA for the CDR3 is TGCGCCAGCAGCCAAGATCCCCAGGCCCCTCAGGTTTTT. Protein product: CASSQDPQAPQVF.

The rearrangement joins TRBV7-2 to TRBJ1-4, with D maybe TRBD1 (5 bases). V shed 7 bases and J shed 0 bases, with 12 bases lying between them. Germline lookup yields CDR1 SGHTA and CDR2 FQGNSA. The CDR3 is made up of 15 amino acids. CDR3 protein: CASTRTRATNEKLFF. The CDR3 nucleotides read TGTGCCAGCACCCGGACAAGGGCAACTAATGAAAAACTGTTTTTT.